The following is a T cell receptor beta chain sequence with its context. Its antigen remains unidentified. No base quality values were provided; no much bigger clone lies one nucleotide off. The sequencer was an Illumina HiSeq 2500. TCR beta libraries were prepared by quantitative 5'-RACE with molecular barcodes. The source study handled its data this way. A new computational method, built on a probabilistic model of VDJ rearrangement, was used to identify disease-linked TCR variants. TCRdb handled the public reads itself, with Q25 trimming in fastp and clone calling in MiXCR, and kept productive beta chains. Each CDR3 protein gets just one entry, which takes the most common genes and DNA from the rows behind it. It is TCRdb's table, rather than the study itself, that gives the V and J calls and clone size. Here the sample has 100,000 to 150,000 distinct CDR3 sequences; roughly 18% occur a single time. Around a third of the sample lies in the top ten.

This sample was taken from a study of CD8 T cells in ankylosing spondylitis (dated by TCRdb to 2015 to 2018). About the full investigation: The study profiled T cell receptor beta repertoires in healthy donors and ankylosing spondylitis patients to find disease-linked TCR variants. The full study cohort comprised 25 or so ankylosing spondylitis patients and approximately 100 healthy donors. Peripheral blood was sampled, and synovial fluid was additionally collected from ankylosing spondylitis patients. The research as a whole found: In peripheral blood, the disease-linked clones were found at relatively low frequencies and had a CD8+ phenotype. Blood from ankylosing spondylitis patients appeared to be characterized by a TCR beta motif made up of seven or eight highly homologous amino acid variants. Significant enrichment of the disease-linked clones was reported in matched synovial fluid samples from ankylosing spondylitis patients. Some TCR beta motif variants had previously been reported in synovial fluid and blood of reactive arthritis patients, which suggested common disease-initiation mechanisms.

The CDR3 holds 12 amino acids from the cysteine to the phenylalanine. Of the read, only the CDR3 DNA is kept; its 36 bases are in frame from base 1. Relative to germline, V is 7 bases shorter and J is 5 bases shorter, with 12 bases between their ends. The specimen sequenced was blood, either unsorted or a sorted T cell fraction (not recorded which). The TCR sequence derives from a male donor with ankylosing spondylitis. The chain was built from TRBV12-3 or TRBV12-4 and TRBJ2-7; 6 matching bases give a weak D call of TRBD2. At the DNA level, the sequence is TGTGCCAGCACCTCTACGGGGGACGAGCAGTACTTC. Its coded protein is CASTSTGDEQYF.